Below are 11 T cell receptor beta chains sequenced from a single sample in a study of T-cell reconstitution after alpha-beta-depleted transplantation in children. Molecular barcoding with unique molecular identifiers was used for the TCRbeta library. MiXCR, run by TCRdb on the PCR reads, gives a single entry per CDR3 protein. Of hundreds of thousands of distinct CDR3 sequences in the sample, around 16% were seen once. This specimen consisted of PBMCs from the stem cell graft donor, obtained from the stem cell graft. The receptor source for this set is a human donor who donated a stem cell graft to a child with acute lymphoblastic leukemia.

This clonotype appeared a few times. The chain has TRBV7-3 and TRBJ2-3; D remains ambiguous. The germline CDR1 and CDR2 sequences are SGHTA and FQGTGA. V dropped 2 bases and J dropped 0 bases, with 9 bases sitting between them. CDR3 length equals 15 residues. The chain's CDR3 is CASSLGIRSTDTQYF. CDR3 nucleotide sequence: TGTGCCAGCAGCTTAGGAATACGAAGCACAGATACGCAGTATTTT.

The chain has TRBV3-1 and TRBJ1-2; 7 bases are a match to TRBD1. V gave up 6 bases and J gave up 8 bases; unmatched junction bases: 9. Germline CDR1 and CDR2: LGHDT and YNNKEL (reference sequence). This CDR3 region has 13 residues. For the CDR3, the DNA is TGTGCCAGCAGTCTGAGACAGGGAGACGGCTACACCTTC. It encodes CASSLRQGDGYTF.

This clonotype came up a few times. CDR3 DNA: TGTGCCAGCAGCTTTTTGGAGAGAATGAACACTGAAGCTTTCTTT. It codes for CASSFLERMNTEAFF. The V gene is TRBV5-6, the J gene TRBJ1-1; D unresolved. The germline V and J ends were trimmed by 2 bases and 0 bases, with 11 bases remaining between them. This CDR3 is built from 15 residues. The V gene's germline CDR1 is SGHDT and CDR2 YYEEEE.

This clonotype was counted a few times. This chain joins TRBV29-1 and TRBJ2-4; D gene uncertain. Trimming pared 1 base from V and 2 bases from J, leaving 3 bases between. This CDR3 has 12 amino acids. Germline loops: CDR1 SQVTM, CDR2 ANQGSEA. The CDR3 DNA reads as TGCAGCGTTGAAGGTTCCAAAAACATTCAGTACTTC. Its translation is CSVEGSKNIQYF.

The chain couples TRBV2 to TRBJ2-7; TRBD1 aligns across 9 bases. This CDR3 has 14 residues. V lost 10 bases to trimming and J lost 5 bases; unmatched junction nucleotides: 12. From germline, CDR1 is SNHLY and CDR2 FYNNEI. CDR3 amino acids: CANSPGQGTDEQYF. CDR3 bases: TGTGCCAATTCCCCCGGACAGGGGACGGACGAGCAGTACTTC.

This clonotype was observed a handful of times. The chain carries TRBV11-1 and TRBJ2-1; 9 bases match TRBD1. V trimming: 5 bases; J trimming: 9 bases; junction bases outside the gene matches: 14. This CDR3 comprises 16 residues. Germline V gene sequence: CDR1 SGHAT, CDR2 FQDESV (reference sequence). The CDR3 DNA reads TGTGCCAGCAGCCCACAGGGGGCAGTAACTGAGGGTGAGCAGTTCTTC. Translated, it gives CASSPQGAVTEGEQFF.

The chain is built from TRBV5-1 and TRBJ1-2, with 8 bases lining up with TRBD1. The J segment lost 6 bases and the V segment lost 1 base, leaving 8 bases of the junction unmatched. The germline V gene has CDR1 SGHRS and CDR2 YFSETQ. The CDR3 extends over 15 amino acids. This chain's CDR3 is CASSLRAGGVDGYTF. The CDR3 region has the DNA TGCGCCAGCAGCTTGCGGGCAGGGGGCGTAGATGGCTACACCTTC.

The V and J genes are TRBV15 and TRBJ2-5; TRBD2 aligns across 7 bases. Germline V lookup: CDR1 LNHNV, CDR2 YYDKDF (reference sequence). J was trimmed by 3 bases and V by 1 base; bases with no gene match: 8. The CDR3 has 16 amino acids. The CDR3 sequence is CATSRVGGRAEETQYF. The CDR3 DNA reads as TGTGCCACCAGCAGAGTGGGCGGGAGAGCGGAAGAGACCCAGTACTTC.

This clonotype occurred a few times. The chain is built from TRBV5-1 and TRBJ2-7, with TRBD1 matching 8 bases. The V gene's germline CDR1 is SGHRS and CDR2 YFSETQ. The V and J ends lost 4 bases and 6 bases, in that order; junction bases with no gene match: 15. The CDR3 consists of 16 residues. Here the CDR3 DNA reads TGCGCCAGCAGCCGGACAGGGAGCATATTGCGCGGCGAGCAGTACTTC. Protein: CASSRTGSILRGEQYF.

This clonotype has only a few counts. CDR3 residues: CASSNPGVAGGPRSYNEQFF. The CDR3 DNA sequence: TGTGCCAGCTCCAACCCCGGGGTAGCGGGAGGGCCTAGGTCCTACAATGAGCAGTTCTTC. The gene calls are TRBV12-3 or TRBV12-4 and TRBJ2-1; 11 positions match TRBD2. The CDR3 loop spans 20 amino acids. The trim removed 8 bases at V and 1 base at J, leaving 19 bases unmatched.

This clonotype was picked up a small number of times. The V and J genes are TRBV29-1 and TRBJ2-7, with a weak D call TRBD2 (6 bases). The germline V gene encodes CDR1 SQVTM and CDR2 ANQGSEA. The CDR3 spans 11 residues. The V gene lost 3 bases and the J gene lost 7 bases, with 10 bases spanning the gap. Written as DNA, the CDR3 is TGCAGCGTTGACACGGGACTGGAGCAGTACTTC. The encoded protein is CSVDTGLEQYF.